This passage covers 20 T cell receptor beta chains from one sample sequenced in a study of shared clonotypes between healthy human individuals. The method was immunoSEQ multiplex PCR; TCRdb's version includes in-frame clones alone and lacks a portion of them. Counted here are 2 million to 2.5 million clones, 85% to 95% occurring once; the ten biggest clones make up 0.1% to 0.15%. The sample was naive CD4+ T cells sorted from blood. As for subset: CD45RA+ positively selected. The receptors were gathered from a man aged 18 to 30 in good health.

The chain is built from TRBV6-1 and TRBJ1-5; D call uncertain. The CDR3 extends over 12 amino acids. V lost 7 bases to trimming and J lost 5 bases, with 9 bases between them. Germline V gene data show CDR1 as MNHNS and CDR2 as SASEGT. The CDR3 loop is CASNGIHQPQHF. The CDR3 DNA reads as TGTGCCAGCAATGGCATCCATCAGCCCCAGCATTTT.

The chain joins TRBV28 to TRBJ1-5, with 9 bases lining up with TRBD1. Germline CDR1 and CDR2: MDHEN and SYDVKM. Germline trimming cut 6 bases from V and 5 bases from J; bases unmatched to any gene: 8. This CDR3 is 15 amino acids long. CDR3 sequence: CASRLRDRAHQPQHF. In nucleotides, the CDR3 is TGTGCCAGCAGACTCCGGGACAGGGCCCATCAGCCCCAGCATTTT.

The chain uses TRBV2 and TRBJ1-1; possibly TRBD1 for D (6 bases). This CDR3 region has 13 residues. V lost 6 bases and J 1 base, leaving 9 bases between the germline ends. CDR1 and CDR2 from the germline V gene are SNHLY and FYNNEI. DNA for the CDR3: TGTGCCAGCAGACCACAGGGGAACACTGAAGCTTTCTTT. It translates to CASRPQGNTEAFF.

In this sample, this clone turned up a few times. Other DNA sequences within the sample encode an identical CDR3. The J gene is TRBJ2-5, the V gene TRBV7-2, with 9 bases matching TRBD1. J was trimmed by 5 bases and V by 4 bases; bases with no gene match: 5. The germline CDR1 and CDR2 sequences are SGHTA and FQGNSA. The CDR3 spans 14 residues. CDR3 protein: CASSSQGARETQYF. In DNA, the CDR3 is TGTGCCAGCAGCTCACAGGGGGCTCGGGAGACCCAGTACTTC.

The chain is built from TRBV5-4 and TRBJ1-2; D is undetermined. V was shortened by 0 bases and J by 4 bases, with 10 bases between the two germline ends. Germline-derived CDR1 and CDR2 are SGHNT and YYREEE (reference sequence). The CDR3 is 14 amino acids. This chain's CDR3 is CASSLEAVSYGYTF. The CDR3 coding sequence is TGTGCCAGCAGCTTGGAAGCAGTGAGCTATGGCTACACCTTC.

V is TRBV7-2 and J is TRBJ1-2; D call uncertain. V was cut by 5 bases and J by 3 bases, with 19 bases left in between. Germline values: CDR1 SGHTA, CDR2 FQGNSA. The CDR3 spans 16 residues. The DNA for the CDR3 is TGTGCCAGCAGCCCTCAGCCGGGTTTTACTGACTATGGCTACACCTTC. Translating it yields CASSPQPGFTDYGYTF. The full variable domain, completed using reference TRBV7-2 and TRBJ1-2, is GAGVSQSPSNKVTEKGKDVELRCDPISGHTALYWYRQSLGQGLEFLIYFQGNSAPDKSGLPSDRFSAERTGGSVSTLTIQRTQQEDSAVYLCASSPQPGFTDYGYTFGSGTRLTVV.

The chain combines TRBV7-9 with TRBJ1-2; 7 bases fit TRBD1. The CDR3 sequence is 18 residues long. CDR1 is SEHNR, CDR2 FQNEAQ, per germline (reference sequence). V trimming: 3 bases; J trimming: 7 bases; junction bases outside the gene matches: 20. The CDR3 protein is CASSFATGAPVIFSGYTF. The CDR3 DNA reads TGTGCCAGCAGCTTCGCTACAGGGGCCCCCGTGATATTTTCTGGCTACACCTTC.

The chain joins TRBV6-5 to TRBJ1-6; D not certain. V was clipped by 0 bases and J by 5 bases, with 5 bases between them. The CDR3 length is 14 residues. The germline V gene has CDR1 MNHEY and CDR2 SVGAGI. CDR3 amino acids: CASSYSGNNSPLHF. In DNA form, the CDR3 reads TGTGCCAGCAGTTACTCAGGGAATAATTCACCCCTCCACTTT.

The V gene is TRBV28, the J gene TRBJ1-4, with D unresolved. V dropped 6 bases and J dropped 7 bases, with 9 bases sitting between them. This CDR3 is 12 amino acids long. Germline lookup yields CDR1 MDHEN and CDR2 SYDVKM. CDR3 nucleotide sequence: TGTGCCAGCAGGAGGGTGGGTGAAAAACTGTTTTTT. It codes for CASRRVGEKLFF.

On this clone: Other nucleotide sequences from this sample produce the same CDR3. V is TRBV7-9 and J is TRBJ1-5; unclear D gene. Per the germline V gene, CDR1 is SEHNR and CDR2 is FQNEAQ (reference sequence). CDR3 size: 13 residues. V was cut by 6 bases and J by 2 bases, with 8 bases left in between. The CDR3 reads CASSSTGNQPQHF. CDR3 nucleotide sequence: TGTGCCAGCAGTTCAACAGGCAATCAGCCCCAGCATTTT.

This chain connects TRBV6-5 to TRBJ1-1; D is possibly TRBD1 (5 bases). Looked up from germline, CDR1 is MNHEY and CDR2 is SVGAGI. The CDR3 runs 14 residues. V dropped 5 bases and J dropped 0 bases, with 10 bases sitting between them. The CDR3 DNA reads TGTGCCAGCAGTCGCCAACAGGTGAACACTGAAGCTTTCTTT. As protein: CASSRQQVNTEAFF.

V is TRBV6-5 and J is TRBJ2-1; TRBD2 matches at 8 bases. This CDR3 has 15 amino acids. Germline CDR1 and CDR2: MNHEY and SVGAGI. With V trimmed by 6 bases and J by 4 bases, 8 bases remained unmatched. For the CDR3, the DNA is TGTGCCAGCAGCTCCTTAGCGGGGAAGTACAATGAGCAGTTCTTC. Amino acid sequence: CASSSLAGKYNEQFF.

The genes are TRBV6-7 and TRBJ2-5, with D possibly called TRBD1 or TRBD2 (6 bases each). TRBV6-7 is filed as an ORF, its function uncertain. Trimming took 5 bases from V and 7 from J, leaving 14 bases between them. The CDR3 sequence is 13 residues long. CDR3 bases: TGTGCCAGCAGTGACCAGGAGGGGGGGACCCAGTACTTC. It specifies CASSDQEGGTQYF.

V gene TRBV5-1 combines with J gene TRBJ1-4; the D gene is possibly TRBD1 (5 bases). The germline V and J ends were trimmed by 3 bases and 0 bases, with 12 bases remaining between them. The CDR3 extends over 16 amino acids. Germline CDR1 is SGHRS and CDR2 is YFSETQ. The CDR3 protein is CASSWGNGATNEKLFF. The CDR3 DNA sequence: TGCGCCAGCAGCTGGGGGAACGGTGCAACTAATGAAAAACTGTTTTTT.

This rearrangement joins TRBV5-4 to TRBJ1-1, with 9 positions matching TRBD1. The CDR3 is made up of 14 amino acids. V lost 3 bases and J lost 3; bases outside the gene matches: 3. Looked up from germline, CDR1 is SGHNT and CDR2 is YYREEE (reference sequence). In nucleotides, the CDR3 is TGTGCCAGCAGCTCCCGGACAGGGGACACTGAAGCTTTCTTT. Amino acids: CASSSRTGDTEAFF. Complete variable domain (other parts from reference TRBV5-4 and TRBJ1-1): ETGVTQSPTHLIKTRGQQVTLRCSSQSGHNTVSWYQQALGQGPQFIFQYYREEENGRGNFPPRFSGLQFPNYSSELNVNALELDDSALYLCASSSRTGDTEAFFGQGTRLTVV.

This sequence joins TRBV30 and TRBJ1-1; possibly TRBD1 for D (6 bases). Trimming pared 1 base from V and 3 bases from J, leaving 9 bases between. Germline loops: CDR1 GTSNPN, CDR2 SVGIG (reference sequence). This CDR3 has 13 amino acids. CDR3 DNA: TGTGCCTGGAGTGCTCAGGGGTACACTGAAGCTTTCTTT. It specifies CAWSAQGYTEAFF.

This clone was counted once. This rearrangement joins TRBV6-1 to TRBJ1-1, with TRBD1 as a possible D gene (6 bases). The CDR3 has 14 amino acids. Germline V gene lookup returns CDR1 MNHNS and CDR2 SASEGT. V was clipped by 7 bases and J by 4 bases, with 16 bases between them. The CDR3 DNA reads TGTGCCAGCAACCTACAGGGCCTGAGCACTGAAGCTTTCTTT. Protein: CASNLQGLSTEAFF.

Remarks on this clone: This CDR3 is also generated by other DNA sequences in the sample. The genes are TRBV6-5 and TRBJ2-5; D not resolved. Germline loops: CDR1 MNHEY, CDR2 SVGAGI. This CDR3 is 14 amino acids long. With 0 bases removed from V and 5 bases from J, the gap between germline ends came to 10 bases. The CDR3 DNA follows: TGTGCCAGCAGTTACTCAGGTGGTTGGGAGACCCAGTACTTC. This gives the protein CASSYSGGWETQYF.

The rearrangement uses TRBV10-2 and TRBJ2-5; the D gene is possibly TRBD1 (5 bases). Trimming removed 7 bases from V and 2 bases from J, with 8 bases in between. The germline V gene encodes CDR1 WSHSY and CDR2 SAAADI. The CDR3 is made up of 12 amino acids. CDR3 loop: CASKGKQETQYF. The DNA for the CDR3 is TGCGCCAGCAAGGGGAAGCAAGAGACCCAGTACTTC.

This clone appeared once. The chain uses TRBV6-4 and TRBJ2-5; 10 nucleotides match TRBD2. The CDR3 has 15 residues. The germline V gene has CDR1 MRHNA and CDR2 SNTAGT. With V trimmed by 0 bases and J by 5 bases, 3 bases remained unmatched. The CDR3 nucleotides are TGTGCCAGCAGTGACTCCCCTAGCGGGAGTGAGACCCAGTACTTC. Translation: CASSDSPSGSETQYF.